Presented here are 27 T cell receptor beta chains from one specimen sequenced in a study of blood T cell repertoires in COVID-19. The protocol was immunoSEQ multiplex PCR, while the TCRdb copy is restricted to in-frame clones and leaves out a portion. This table holds a few hundred thousand clones, around four fifths found once. Sample: peripheral blood. Source of these receptors: a woman aged 60-75 years who had recovered from COVID-19.

This chain uses TRBV5-4 with TRBJ2-7, with D unresolved. This CDR3 region has 15 residues. V shed 2 bases and J shed 0 bases, with 12 bases lying between them. Germline CDR1 is SGHNT and CDR2 is YYREEE (reference sequence). In DNA form, the CDR3 reads TGTGCCAGCAGCTTAAACCAGGTCAACTCCTACGAGCAGTACTTC. This encodes CASSLNQVNSYEQYF.

The chain uses TRBV20-1 and TRBJ2-2; D uncertain. CDR3 size: 14 residues. V lost 3 bases and J lost 0, with 8 bases in between. The germline CDR1 and CDR2 sequences are DFQATT and SNEGSKA (reference sequence). The CDR3: CSASRASNTGELFF. CDR3 sequence (DNA): TGCAGTGCTAGTCGAGCATCGAACACCGGGGAGCTGTTTTTT.

Only one count was recorded for this clone. This chain uses TRBV3-1 (or the pseudogene TRBV3-2) with TRBJ1-5, with TRBD1 matching 9 bases. Looked up from germline, CDR1 is LGHDT and CDR2 is YNNKEL (reference sequence). The CDR3 sequence is 14 residues long. With V trimmed by 1 base and J by 7 bases, 2 bases remained unmatched. CDR3 protein: CASSQGQGGQPQHF. CDR3 DNA: TGTGCCAGCAGCCAAGGACAGGGGGGGCAGCCCCAGCATTTT.

This clone was detected once. The J gene is TRBJ1-1, the V gene TRBV3-1 (or the pseudogene TRBV3-2); D is unclear. The CDR3 has 12 residues. The V end lost 3 bases, the J end lost 5 bases, and 7 bases lay between the germline ends. The germline V gene has CDR1 LGHDT and CDR2 YNNKEL (reference sequence). CDR3 nucleotides: TGTGCCAGCAGCCATGAGGGAACTGAAGCTTTCTTT. Amino acid sequence: CASSHEGTEAFF.

This clone was picked up one time. This chain joins TRBV27 and TRBJ1-4; no clear D gene. With 5 bases removed from V and 8 bases from J, the gap between germline ends came to 6 bases. The CDR3 covers 11 residues. CDR1 MNHEY and CDR2 SMNVEV come from the germline V gene (reference sequence). CDR3 DNA: TGTGCCAGCAGTACGGGGGAAAAACTGTTTTTT. It yields the protein CASSTGEKLFF. The entire variable domain, with the rest obtained from reference TRBV27 and TRBJ1-4, is as follows: EAQVTQNPRYLITVTGKKLTVTCSQNMNHEYMSWYRQDPGLGLRQIYYSMNVEVTDKGDVPEGYKVSRKEKRNFPLILESPSPNQTSLYFCASSTGEKLFFGSGTQLSVL.

This chain uses TRBV27 with TRBJ1-6, with D possibly TRBD1 on 5 matching bases. CDR1 and CDR2 from the germline V gene are MNHEY and SMNVEV (reference sequence). CDR3 length: 19 residues. Trimming removed 5 bases from V and 0 bases from J, with 20 bases in between. The CDR3 DNA reads TGTGCCAGCAGTCCTGGTGTGGGTCGGGGGAGCTCCTATAATTCACCCCTCCACTTT. Translating it yields CASSPGVGRGSSYNSPLHF.

The chain employs TRBV19 and TRBJ1-1; D perhaps matches TRBD1 (6 bases). Germline-derived CDR1 and CDR2 are LNHDA and SQIVND (reference sequence). Deletions cut 5 bases from V and 7 bases from J, with 17 bases between. This CDR3 is built from 14 residues. CDR3 in DNA: TGTGCCAGTAGTTTCTCAGGGGAAATTGGTGAAGCTTTCTTT. The encoded protein is CASSFSGEIGEAFF.

The rearrangement joins TRBV5-4 to TRBJ2-3, with a possible D match to TRBD1 (5 bases). The CDR3 has 13 amino acids. Germline lookup yields CDR1 SGHNT and CDR2 YYREEE (reference sequence). V was pared by 2 bases and J by 4 bases, with 8 bases between. In DNA, the CDR3 is TGTGCCAGCAGCTTCCAGGGTTCAGATACGCAGTATTTT. This translates into CASSFQGSDTQYF.

This chain connects TRBV2 to TRBJ2-5, with 10 bases fitting TRBD1. The germline V gene encodes CDR1 SNHLY and CDR2 FYNNEI. With V trimmed by 3 bases and J by 3 bases, 4 bases remained unmatched. CDR3 length equals 15 residues. The CDR3 reads CASSEEGTGEETQYF. CDR3 coding DNA: TGTGCCAGCAGTGAGGAGGGGACAGGGGAAGAGACCCAGTACTTC.

The chain uses TRBV3-1 (or the pseudogene TRBV3-2) and TRBJ1-4, with 8 positions matching TRBD1. The CDR3 runs 13 residues. Germline lookup yields CDR1 LGHDT and CDR2 YNNKEL (reference sequence). With 8 bases clipped from V and 8 bases from J, the junction kept 7 bases outside the gene matches. The CDR3 region has the DNA TGTGCCAGCGAAGGACAGGGAAACGAAAAACTGTTTTTT. Residues: CASEGQGNEKLFF.

This chain uses TRBV10-3 with TRBJ1-3; D unresolved. The CDR3 length is 16 residues. With 0 bases removed from V and 2 bases from J, the gap between germline ends came to 11 bases. Germline V gives CDR1 ENHRY, CDR2 SYGVKD. Here the CDR3 reads CAISESPGVTGNTIYF. CDR3 nucleotide sequence: TGTGCCATCAGTGAGTCTCCCGGGGTTACTGGAAACACCATATATTTT.

To note about this clone: Its ends do not fully match the called genes, so a read error is possible. The CDR3 sequence: CTSVYTDTQYF. CDR3 in DNA: TGTACCAGCGTATACACAGATACGCAGTATTTT. The V and J genes are TRBV2 and TRBJ2-3; D gene uncertain. CDR1 is SNHLY and CDR2 is FYNNEI in the germline V gene. This CDR3 is built from 11 residues. Filled out from reference TRBV2 and TRBJ2-3, the complete variable domain reads EPEVTQTPSHQVTQMGQEVILRCVPISNHLYFYWYRQILGQKVEFLVSFYNNEISEKSEIFDDQFSVERPDGSNFTLKIRSTKLEDSAMYFCTSVYTDTQYFGPGTRLTVL.

This sequence joins TRBV4-2 and TRBJ1-4; the match to TRBD1 covers 11 bases. The CDR3 is made up of 20 amino acids. Germline-derived CDR1 and CDR2 are LGHNA and YNFKEQ. Trimming cost V 1 base and J 8 bases; bases outside gene matches: 18. The CDR3 DNA follows: TGTGCCAGCAGCCAAGCCCCGGCATCGGGACAGGGGGGATCGGTCGAAAAACTGTTTTTT. It specifies CASSQAPASGQGGSVEKLFF.

The chain joins TRBV5-5 to TRBJ2-5, with D perhaps TRBD2 (7 bases). Germline V gene data show CDR1 as SGHKS and CDR2 as YYEKEE (reference sequence). Trimming took 7 bases from V and 5 from J, leaving 21 bases between them. The CDR3 totals 15 residues. The CDR3 bases are TGTGCCAGCTCTGCAAGGGGGGGCCTGGATGAGACCCAGTACTTC. It codes for CASSARGGLDETQYF.

The rearrangement joins TRBV14 to TRBJ2-3, with 11 bases that match TRBD2. V lost 4 bases to trimming and J lost 6 bases; unmatched junction nucleotides: 3. The V gene's germline CDR1 is SGHDN and CDR2 FVKESK. The CDR3 has 14 residues. This chain's CDR3 is CASSPTSGEDTQYF. The DNA of the CDR3 is TGTGCCAGCAGCCCGACTAGCGGGGAGGATACGCAGTATTTT.

The CDR3 DNA reads TGTGCCAGCAGCTCTCTCCCTAACTATGGCTACACCTTC. Its protein product is CASSSLPNYGYTF. The chain couples TRBV5-5 to TRBJ1-2; D uncertain. Per the germline V gene, CDR1 is SGHKS and CDR2 is YYEKEE (reference sequence). The CDR3 is 13 residues long. V was shortened by 3 bases and J by 0 bases, with 6 bases between the two germline ends.

The rearrangement uses TRBV6-5 and TRBJ1-1; D uncertain. Looked up from germline, CDR1 is MNHEY and CDR2 is SVGAGI. The V end was cut by 0 bases, the J end by 4 bases, with 9 bases between. The CDR3 covers 14 residues. Here the CDR3 DNA reads TGTGCCAGCAGTTACTCGACTGTTGGCACTGAAGCTTTCTTT. It specifies CASSYSTVGTEAFF.

This chain joins TRBV6-5 and TRBJ2-7; 7 bases agree with TRBD1. V trimming: 6 bases; J trimming: 2 bases; junction bases outside the gene matches: 10. CDR3 length: 15 amino acids. CDR1 is MNHEY and CDR2 is SVGAGI in the germline V gene. The CDR3 sequence is CASSRPGTAPYEQYF. The CDR3 coding sequence is TGTGCCAGCAGCCGACCCGGGACAGCACCCTACGAGCAGTACTTC.

The genes are TRBV30 and TRBJ1-1; D not resolved. V lost 2 bases and J 0 bases, leaving 7 bases between the germline ends. Germline V gene sequence: CDR1 GTSNPN, CDR2 SVGIG (reference sequence). This CDR3 has 13 amino acids. The CDR3 here is CAWSRRVNTEAFF. The CDR3 region has the DNA TGTGCCTGGAGTCGGAGGGTGAACACTGAAGCTTTCTTT.

Concerning this clone itself: Other DNA sequences in this sample translate to the same CDR3. The chain couples TRBV2 to TRBJ1-5, with D possibly being TRBD1 (5 bases). This CDR3 is built from 13 residues. Looked up from germline, CDR1 is SNHLY and CDR2 is FYNNEI. V was cut by 8 bases and J by 4 bases, with 12 bases left in between. CDR3 region: CASSGDFNQPQHF. CDR3 bases: TGTGCCAGCTCTGGGGACTTTAATCAGCCCCAGCATTTT. Looking up the rest from reference TRBV2 and TRBJ1-5 gives the full variable domain: EPEVTQTPSHQVTQMGQEVILRCVPISNHLYFYWYRQILGQKVEFLVSFYNNEISEKSEIFDDQFSVERPDGSNFTLKIRSTKLEDSAMYFCASSGDFNQPQHFGDGTRLSIL.

The chain links TRBV5-1 to TRBJ2-3, with D possibly being TRBD2 (6 bases). Trimming left V 4 bases short and J 4 bases short, with 16 bases between. The CDR3 contains 15 residues. Germline V gene sequence: CDR1 SGHRS, CDR2 YFSETQ. CDR3 nucleotides: TGCGCCAGCAGCCTGGGACTTCTGGTAGCAGATACGCAGTATTTT. It specifies CASSLGLLVADTQYF.

This clone was observed once. This chain connects TRBV5-1 to TRBJ2-7, with 10 positions matching TRBD1. The V gene end was trimmed by 0 bases and the J gene end by 2 bases; junction bases not matched to a gene: 2. This CDR3 has 15 amino acids. Germline V gives CDR1 SGHRS, CDR2 YFSETQ. For the CDR3, the DNA is TGCGCCAGCAGCTTGGATGGACAGGGGGCCTACGAGCAGTACTTC. Translation gives CASSLDGQGAYEQYF.

The chain recombines TRBV25-1 with TRBJ1-1; 8 nucleotides match TRBD1. Trimming took 6 bases from V and 5 from J; bases not matched to a gene: 5. CDR1 and CDR2 from the germline V gene are MGHDK and SYGVNS. The CDR3 has 13 amino acids. The CDR3 nucleotides read TGTGCCAGCAGCGACAGGGGAGGTACTGAAGCTTTCTTT. The encoded protein is CASSDRGGTEAFF.

This chain connects TRBV29-1 to TRBJ1-5; 8 nucleotides agree with TRBD1. The CDR3 is 15 residues long. V lost 6 bases, J lost 6 bases, and 13 bases stayed unmatched. CDR1 SQVTM and CDR2 ANQGSEA come from the germline V gene. The CDR3 loop is CSVQSTGALGQPQHF. CDR3 nucleotides: TGCAGCGTCCAATCGACAGGGGCGTTGGGTCAGCCCCAGCATTTT.

This clone was picked up a small number of times. This chain connects TRBV18 to TRBJ2-7, with 8 bases aligning to TRBD1. CDR1 is KGHSH and CDR2 is LQKENI in the germline V gene. The CDR3 totals 15 residues. V lost 3 bases, J lost 2 bases, and 6 bases stayed unmatched. CDR3 sequence: CASSPPGTGAYEQYF. The CDR3 DNA follows: TGTGCCAGCTCACCGCCCGGGACAGGAGCCTACGAGCAGTACTTC.

This chain joins TRBV15 and TRBJ1-1; 10 nucleotides agree with TRBD1. This CDR3 spans 15 amino acids. V lost 5 bases to trimming and J lost 4 bases; unmatched junction nucleotides: 7. The germline gives CDR1 LNHNV, CDR2 YYDKDF (reference sequence). CDR3 protein: CATSPRDRGGTEAFF. DNA of the CDR3: TGTGCCACCAGCCCTCGGGACAGGGGTGGCACTGAAGCTTTCTTT. Looking up the rest from reference TRBV15 and TRBJ1-1 gives the full variable domain: DAMVIQNPRYQVTQFGKPVTLSCSQTLNHNVMYWYQQKSSQAPKLLFHYYDKDFNNEADTPDNFQSRRPNTSFCFLDIRSPGLGDTAMYLCATSPRDRGGTEAFFGQGTRLTVV.

This rearrangement joins TRBV4-2 to TRBJ2-7, with 9 bases identical to TRBD1. This CDR3 region has 15 residues. V dropped 0 bases and J dropped 2; count of bases not matched to a gene: 2. The germline CDR1 and CDR2 sequences are LGHNA and YNFKEQ. The CDR3 sequence: CASSQDRTGAYEQYF. The CDR3 DNA reads as TGTGCCAGCAGCCAAGATAGGACAGGGGCCTACGAGCAGTACTTC.